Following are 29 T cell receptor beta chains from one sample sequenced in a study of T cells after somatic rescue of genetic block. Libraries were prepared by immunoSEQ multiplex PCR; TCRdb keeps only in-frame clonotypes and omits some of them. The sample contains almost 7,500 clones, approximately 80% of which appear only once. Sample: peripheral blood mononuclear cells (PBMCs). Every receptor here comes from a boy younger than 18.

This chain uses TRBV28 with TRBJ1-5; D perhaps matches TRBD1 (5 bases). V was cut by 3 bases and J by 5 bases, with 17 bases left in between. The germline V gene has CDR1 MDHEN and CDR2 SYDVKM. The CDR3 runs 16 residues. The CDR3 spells CASSFHSTDGDQPQHF. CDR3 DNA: TGTGCCAGCAGTTTCCATTCGACAGACGGGGATCAGCCCCAGCATTTT.

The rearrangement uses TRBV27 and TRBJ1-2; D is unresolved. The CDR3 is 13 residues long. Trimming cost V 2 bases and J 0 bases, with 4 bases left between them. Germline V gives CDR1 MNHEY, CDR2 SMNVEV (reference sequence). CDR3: CASSLKANYGYTF. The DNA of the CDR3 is TGTGCCAGCAGTTTAAAAGCTAACTATGGCTACACCTTC.

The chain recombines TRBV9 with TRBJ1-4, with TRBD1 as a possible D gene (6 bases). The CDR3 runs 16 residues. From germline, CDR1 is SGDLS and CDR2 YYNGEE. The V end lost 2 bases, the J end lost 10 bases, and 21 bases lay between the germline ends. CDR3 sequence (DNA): TGTGCCAGCAGCGTCGATATCCGGGCCCAAGGGGGAAAACTGTTTTTT. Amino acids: CASSVDIRAQGGKLFF.

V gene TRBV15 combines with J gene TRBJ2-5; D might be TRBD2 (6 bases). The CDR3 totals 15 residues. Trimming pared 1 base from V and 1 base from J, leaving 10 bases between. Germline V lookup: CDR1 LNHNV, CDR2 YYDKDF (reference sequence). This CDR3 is CATSRGRGFQETQYF. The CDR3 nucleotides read TGTGCCACCAGCAGAGGACGGGGGTTCCAAGAGACCCAGTACTTC. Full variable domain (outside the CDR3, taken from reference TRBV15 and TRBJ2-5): DAMVIQNPRYQVTQFGKPVTLSCSQTLNHNVMYWYQQKSSQAPKLLFHYYDKDFNNEADTPDNFQSRRPNTSFCFLDIRSPGLGDTAMYLCATSRGRGFQETQYFGPGTRLLVL.

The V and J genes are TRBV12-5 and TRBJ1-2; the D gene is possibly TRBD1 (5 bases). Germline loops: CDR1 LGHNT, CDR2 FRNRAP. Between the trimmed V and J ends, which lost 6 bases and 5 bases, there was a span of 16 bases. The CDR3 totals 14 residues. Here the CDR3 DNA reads TGTGCTAGTGGCACCGGGACGGAGACTTATGGCTACACCTTC. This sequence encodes CASGTGTETYGYTF.

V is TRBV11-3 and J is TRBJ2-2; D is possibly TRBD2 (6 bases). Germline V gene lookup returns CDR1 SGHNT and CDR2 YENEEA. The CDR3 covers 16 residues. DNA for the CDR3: TGTGCTCCCCGGGGGAGAAGCGACGGCGGCACCGGGGAGCTGTTTTTT. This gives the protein CAPRGRSDGGTGELFF.

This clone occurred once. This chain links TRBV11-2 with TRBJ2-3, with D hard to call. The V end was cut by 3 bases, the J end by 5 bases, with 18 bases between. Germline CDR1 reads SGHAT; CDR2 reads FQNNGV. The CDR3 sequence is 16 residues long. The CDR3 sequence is CASSLEAGLRRDTQYF. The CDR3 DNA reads TGTGCCAGCAGCTTGGAAGCCGGGCTTCGGAGAGATACGCAGTATTTT.

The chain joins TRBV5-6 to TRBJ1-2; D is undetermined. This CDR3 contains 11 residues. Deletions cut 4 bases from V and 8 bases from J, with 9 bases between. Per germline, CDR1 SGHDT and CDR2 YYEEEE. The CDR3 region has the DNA TGTGCCAGCAGCCGTGACTGGGGCTACACCTTC. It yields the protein CASSRDWGYTF.

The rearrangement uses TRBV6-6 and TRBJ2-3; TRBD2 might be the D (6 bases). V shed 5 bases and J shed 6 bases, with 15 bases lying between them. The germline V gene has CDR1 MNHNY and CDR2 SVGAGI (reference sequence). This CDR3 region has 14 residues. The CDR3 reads CASSPTGVGDTQYF. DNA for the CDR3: TGTGCCAGCAGTCCTACGGGGGTAGGGGATACGCAGTATTTT.

The CDR3 DNA is TGTGCCAGCTCACCTCCCGCCAGCGGGGGGGCCGCCTACGAGCAGTACTTC. Amino acid sequence: CASSPPASGGAAYEQYF. The chain links TRBV18 to TRBJ2-7; TRBD2 agrees at 10 bases. CDR3 length equals 17 residues. Germline V gene lookup returns CDR1 KGHSH and CDR2 LQKENI. V gave up 3 bases and J gave up 2 bases; unmatched junction bases: 10. Based on the CDR3 plus reference TRBV18 and TRBJ2-7, the full variable domain is NAGVMQNPRHLVRRRGQEARLRCSPMKGHSHVYWYRQLPEEGLKFMVYLQKENIIDESGMPKERFSAEFPKEGPSILRIQQVVRGDSAAYFCASSPPASGGAAYEQYFGPGTRLTVT.

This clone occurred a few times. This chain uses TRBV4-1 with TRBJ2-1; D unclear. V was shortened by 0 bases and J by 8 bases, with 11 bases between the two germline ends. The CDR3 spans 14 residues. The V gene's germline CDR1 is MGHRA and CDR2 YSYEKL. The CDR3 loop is CASSQEEGRHEQFF. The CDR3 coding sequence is TGCGCCAGCAGCCAAGAGGAAGGCAGGCATGAGCAGTTCTTC.

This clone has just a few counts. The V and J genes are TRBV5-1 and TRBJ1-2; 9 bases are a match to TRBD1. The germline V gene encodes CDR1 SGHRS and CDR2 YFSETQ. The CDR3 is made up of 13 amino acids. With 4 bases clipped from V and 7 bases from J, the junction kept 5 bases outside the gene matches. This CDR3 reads CASSLGTGSGYTF. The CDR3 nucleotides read TGCGCCAGCAGCCTAGGGACAGGGAGTGGCTACACCTTC.

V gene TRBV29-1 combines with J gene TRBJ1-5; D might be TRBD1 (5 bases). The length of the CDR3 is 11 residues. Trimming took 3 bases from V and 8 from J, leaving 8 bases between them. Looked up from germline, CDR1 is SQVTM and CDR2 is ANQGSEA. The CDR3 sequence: CSVEGVEPQHF. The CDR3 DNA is TGCAGCGTTGAGGGGGTGGAGCCCCAGCATTTT.

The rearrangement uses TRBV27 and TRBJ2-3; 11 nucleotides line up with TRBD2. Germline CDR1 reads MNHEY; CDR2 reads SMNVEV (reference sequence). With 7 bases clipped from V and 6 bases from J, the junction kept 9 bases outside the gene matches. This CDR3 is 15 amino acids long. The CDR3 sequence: CASTQLAGDFDTQYF. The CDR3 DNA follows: TGTGCCAGCACCCAACTAGCGGGAGATTTTGATACGCAGTATTTT.

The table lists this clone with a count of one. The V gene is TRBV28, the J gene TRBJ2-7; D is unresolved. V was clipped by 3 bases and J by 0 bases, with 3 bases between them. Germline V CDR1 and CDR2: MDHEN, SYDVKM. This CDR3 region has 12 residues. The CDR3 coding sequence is TGTGCCAGCAGTTTTGCCTCCTACGAGCAGTACTTC. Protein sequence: CASSFASYEQYF.

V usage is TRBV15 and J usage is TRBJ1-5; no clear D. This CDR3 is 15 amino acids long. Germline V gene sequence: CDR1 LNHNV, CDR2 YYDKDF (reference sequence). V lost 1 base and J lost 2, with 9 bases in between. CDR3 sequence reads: CATSRARMGNQPQHF. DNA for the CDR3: TGTGCCACCAGCAGAGCCAGGATGGGCAATCAGCCCCAGCATTTT.

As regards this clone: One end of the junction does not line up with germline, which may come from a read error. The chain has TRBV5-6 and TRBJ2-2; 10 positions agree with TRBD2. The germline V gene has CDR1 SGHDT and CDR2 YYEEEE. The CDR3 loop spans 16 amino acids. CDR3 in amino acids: CASRFRTSGNTGELFF. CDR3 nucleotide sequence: TGTGCCAGCCGCTTTAGGACTAGCGGGAACACCGGGGAGCTGTTTTTT.

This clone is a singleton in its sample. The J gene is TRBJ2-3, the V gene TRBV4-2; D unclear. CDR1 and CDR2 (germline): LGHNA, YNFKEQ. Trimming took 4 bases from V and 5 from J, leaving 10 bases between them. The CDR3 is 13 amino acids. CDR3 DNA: TGTGCCAGCAGCCCTATCAGTGGAGATACGCAGTATTTT. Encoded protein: CASSPISGDTQYF.

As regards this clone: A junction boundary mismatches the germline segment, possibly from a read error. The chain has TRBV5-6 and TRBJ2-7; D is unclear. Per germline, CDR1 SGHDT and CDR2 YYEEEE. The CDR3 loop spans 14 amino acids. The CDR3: CASSPTFRIYEQCF. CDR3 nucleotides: TGTGCCAGCAGCCCGACCTTTCGGATTTACGAGCAGTGCTTC.

This CDR3 is CASRKPRRGYTF. In DNA, the CDR3 is TGTGCCAGCAGAAAACCCAGGAGAGGCTACACCTTC. V is TRBV6-5 and J is TRBJ1-2; D unresolved. The CDR3 has 12 amino acids. The germline V and J ends were trimmed by 6 bases and 8 bases, with 13 bases remaining between them. Germline-derived CDR1 and CDR2 are MNHEY and SVGAGI.

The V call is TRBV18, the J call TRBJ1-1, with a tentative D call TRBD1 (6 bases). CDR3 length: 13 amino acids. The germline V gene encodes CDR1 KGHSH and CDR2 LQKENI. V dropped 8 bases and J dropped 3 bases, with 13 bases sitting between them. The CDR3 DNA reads TGTGCCAGCCACAGGGCTTTGGACACTGAAGCTTTCTTT. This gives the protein CASHRALDTEAFF. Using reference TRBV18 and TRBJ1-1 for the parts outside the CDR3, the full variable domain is NAGVMQNPRHLVRRRGQEARLRCSPMKGHSHVYWYRQLPEEGLKFMVYLQKENIIDESGMPKERFSAEFPKEGPSILRIQQVVRGDSAAYFCASHRALDTEAFFGQGTRLTVV.

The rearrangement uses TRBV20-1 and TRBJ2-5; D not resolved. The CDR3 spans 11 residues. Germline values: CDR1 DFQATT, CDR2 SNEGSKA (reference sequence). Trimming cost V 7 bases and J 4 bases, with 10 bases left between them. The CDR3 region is CSGVLRETQYF. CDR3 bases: TGCAGTGGGGTGCTTCGAGAGACCCAGTACTTC.

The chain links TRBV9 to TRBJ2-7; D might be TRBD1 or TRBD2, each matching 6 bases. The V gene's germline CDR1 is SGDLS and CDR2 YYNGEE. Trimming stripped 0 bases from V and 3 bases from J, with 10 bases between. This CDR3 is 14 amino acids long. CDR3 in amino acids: CASSVGGAGYEQYF. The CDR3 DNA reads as TGTGCCAGCAGCGTAGGGGGGGCAGGCTACGAGCAGTACTTC.

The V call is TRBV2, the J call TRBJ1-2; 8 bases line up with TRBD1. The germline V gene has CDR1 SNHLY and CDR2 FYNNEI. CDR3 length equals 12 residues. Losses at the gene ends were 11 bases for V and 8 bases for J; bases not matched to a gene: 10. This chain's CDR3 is CASDREVHGYTF. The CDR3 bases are TGTGCCTCGGACAGGGAGGTGCACGGCTACACCTTC.

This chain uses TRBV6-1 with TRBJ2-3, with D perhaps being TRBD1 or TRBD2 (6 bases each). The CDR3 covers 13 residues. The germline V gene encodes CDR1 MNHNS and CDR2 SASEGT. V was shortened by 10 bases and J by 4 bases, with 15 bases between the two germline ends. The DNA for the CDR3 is TGTGCCACGGGACTCCGGGGGCCAGATACGCAGTATTTT. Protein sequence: CATGLRGPDTQYF.

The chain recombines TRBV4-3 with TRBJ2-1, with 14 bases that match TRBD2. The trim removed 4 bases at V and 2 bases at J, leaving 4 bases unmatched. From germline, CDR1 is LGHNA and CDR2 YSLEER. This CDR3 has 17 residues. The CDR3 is CASSPRLAGGPYNEQFF. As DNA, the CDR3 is TGCGCCAGCAGCCCCAGACTAGCGGGGGGGCCCTACAATGAGCAGTTCTTC.

CDR3 protein: CASSPRHAGTSVDTQYF. CDR3 DNA sequence: TGTGCCAGCAGCCCTAGGCACGCCGGGACTAGCGTAGATACGCAGTATTTT. This chain links TRBV7-9 with TRBJ2-3; 10 bases line up with TRBD2. With V trimmed by 5 bases and J by 5 bases, 13 bases remained unmatched. Germline V gene lookup returns CDR1 SEHNR and CDR2 FQNEAQ (reference sequence). The CDR3 runs 17 residues. Combining the CDR3 with reference TRBV7-9 and TRBJ2-3 gives the whole variable domain DTGVSQNPRHKITKRGQNVTFRCDPISEHNRLYWYRQTLGQGPEFLTYFQNEAQLEKSRLLSDRFSAERPKGSFSTLEIQRTEQGDSAMYLCASSPRHAGTSVDTQYFGPGTRLTVL.

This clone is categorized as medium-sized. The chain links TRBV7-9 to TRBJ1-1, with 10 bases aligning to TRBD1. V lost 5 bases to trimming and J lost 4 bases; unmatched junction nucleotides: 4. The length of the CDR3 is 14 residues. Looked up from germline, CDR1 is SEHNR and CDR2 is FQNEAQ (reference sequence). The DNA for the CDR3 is TGTGCCAGCAGCCCTCGGACAGGGGGCACTGAAGCTTTCTTT. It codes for CASSPRTGGTEAFF.

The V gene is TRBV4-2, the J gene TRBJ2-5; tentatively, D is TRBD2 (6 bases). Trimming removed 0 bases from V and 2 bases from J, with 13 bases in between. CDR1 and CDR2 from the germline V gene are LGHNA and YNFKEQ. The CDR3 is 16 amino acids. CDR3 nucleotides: TGTGCCAGCAGCCAAGATGGGGGGACCGTTCAAGAGACCCAGTACTTC. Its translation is CASSQDGGTVQETQYF.